This T cell receptor (beta chain) derives from a study of control samples from healthy donors and cancer patients. Only in-frame clones appear in the TCRdb table, and some are missing; sequencing was by immunoSEQ multiplex PCR. The table includes around 110,000 clones, more than 75% detected once. The sequenced sample was blood. The sequence was obtained from a woman aged 65 to 85 in good health.

CDR3 sequence: CASSVEDSYGYTF. The CDR3 nucleotides are TGTGCCAGCAGCGTAGAGGACAGCTATGGCTACACCTTC. The rearrangement links TRBV9 to TRBJ1-2; TRBD1 is a possible D gene (6 bases). V was pared by 0 bases and J by 4 bases, with 7 bases between. Germline V CDR1 and CDR2: SGDLS, YYNGEE. The CDR3 sequence is 13 residues long.